This T cell receptor beta chain comes out of a study of blood T cell repertoires in COVID-19. Study context: T cells, B-cell-depleted T cells, or PBMCs supplied cDNA or gDNA.

The data were produced by immunoSEQ multiplex PCR, yet TCRdb's version contains in-frame clones alone and is incomplete. The repertoire includes roughly 200,000 clones, approximately 85% of them detected once, and around 6.2% sits in the top ten. Cohorts were determined from participant-reported clinical history. Two negative PCRs, clearance, or symptom resolution characterized the recovered Cohort 3 donors. The CDR3 has 15 residues. The V gene lost 4 bases and the J gene lost 4 bases, with 20 bases spanning the gap. Germline V gene data show CDR1 as GTSNPN and CDR2 as SVGIG (reference sequence). The sample was PBMCs or T cells enriched from blood (not recorded which). This sequence originates from a man in his forties who had recovered from COVID-19. The chain recombines TRBV30 with TRBJ2-7; D possibly corresponds to TRBD1 (5 bases). CDR3 bases: TGTGCCTGGAAAGGTGGGGCGGAGACCGGTTACGAGCAGTACTTC. It translates to CAWKGGAETGYEQYF. Filled out from reference TRBV30 and TRBJ2-7, the complete variable domain reads SQTIHQWPATLVQPVGSPLSLECTVEGTSNPNLYWYRQAAGRGLQLLFYSVGIGQISSEVPQNLSASRPQDRQFILSSKKLLLSDSGFYLCAWKGGAETGYEQYFGPGTRLTVT.